These 8 T cell receptor beta chains were sequenced from one sample in a study of blood T cell repertoires in COVID-19. Using immunoSEQ multiplex PCR, the repertoire was profiled, and TCRdb retains in-frame clones only, with some absent. The sample carries around 250,000 clones, 85% to 90% recorded once. Material: peripheral blood. Receptors were obtained from an older woman with active or convalescent COVID-19.

The gene calls are TRBV19 and TRBJ1-3; no reliable D call. Trimming took 3 bases from V and 0 from J, leaving 18 bases between them. This CDR3 region has 18 residues. Germline V lookup: CDR1 LNHDA, CDR2 SQIVND (reference sequence). CDR3 nucleotides: TGTGCCAGTAGTATTCGCCAACCCTACGAAAGCTCTGGAAACACCATATATTTT. This codes for CASSIRQPYESSGNTIYF.

In its sample, this clone was seen once. This chain uses TRBV7-9 with TRBJ2-5, with TRBD2 matching over 8 bases. The junction had 16 bases not matched to a gene; V was cut back by 4 bases and J by 3 bases. The CDR3 runs to 18 residues. Looked up from germline, CDR1 is SEHNR and CDR2 is FQNEAQ (reference sequence). DNA for the CDR3: TGTGCCAGCAGCTGGAGTGGTTCGAGCGGGGGCCCGAAAGAGACCCAGTACTTC. As protein: CASSWSGSSGGPKETQYF. Full variable domain (remainder filled in from reference TRBV7-9 and TRBJ2-5): DTGVSQNPRHKITKRGQNVTFRCDPISEHNRLYWYRQTLGQGPEFLTYFQNEAQLEKSRLLSDRFSAERPKGSFSTLEIQRTEQGDSAMYLCASSWSGSSGGPKETQYFGPGTRLLVL.

This clone was found a few times. The chain is built from TRBV4-3 and TRBJ2-7, with D maybe TRBD2 (7 bases). Germline loops: CDR1 LGHNA, CDR2 YSLEER. This CDR3 has 15 amino acids. The V end was cut by 0 bases, the J end by 3 bases, with 12 bases between. DNA for the CDR3: TGCGCCAGCAGCCAAGACTCGCGGGGGCTCTACGAGCAGTACTTC. Translated: CASSQDSRGLYEQYF.

This chain joins TRBV5-1 and TRBJ2-2; D uncertain. V gave up 0 bases and J gave up 3 bases, with 3 bases separating them. Germline V CDR1 and CDR2: SGHRS, YFSETQ. CDR3 length equals 13 residues. In DNA, the CDR3 is TGCGCCAGCAGCTTGGCCGACACCGGGGAGCTGTTTTTT. Its protein product is CASSLADTGELFF.

V gene TRBV24-1 combines with J gene TRBJ2-5; a weak D match, TRBD1 (6 bases). The CDR3 is made up of 15 amino acids. V shed 4 bases and J shed 0 bases, with 11 bases lying between them. Looked up from germline, CDR1 is KGHDR and CDR2 is SFDVKD. The CDR3 nucleotides read TGTGCCACCAGTGAACCTGACAGGTACCAAGAGACCCAGTACTTC. This codes for CATSEPDRYQETQYF.

The genes are TRBV12-5 and TRBJ1-5; tentative D call: TRBD1 (6 bases). CDR3 length: 17 residues. Trimming removed 0 bases from V and 5 bases from J, with 17 bases in between. Germline loops: CDR1 LGHNT, CDR2 FRNRAP. Written as DNA, the CDR3 is TGTGCTAGTGGTTTGGTACATGGGGGGAGGGGGTATCAGCCCCAGCATTTT. Translating it yields CASGLVHGGRGYQPQHF. The full variable domain, completed using reference TRBV12-5 and TRBJ1-5, is DARVTQTPRHKVTEMGQEVTMRCQPILGHNTVFWYRQTMMQGLELLAYFRNRAPLDDSGMPKDRFSAEMPDATLATLKIQPSEPRDSAVYFCASGLVHGGRGYQPQHFGDGTRLSIL.

V is TRBV5-4 and J is TRBJ2-1, with a tentative D call TRBD2 (6 bases). Per germline, CDR1 SGHNT and CDR2 YYREEE (reference sequence). Deletions cut 4 bases from V and 8 bases from J, with 13 bases between. The CDR3 runs 13 residues. The CDR3 DNA reads as TGTGCCAGCAGCCGTGCGGGGAGCCATGAGCAGTTCTTC. Its translation: CASSRAGSHEQFF.

The chain carries TRBV19 and TRBJ2-5; weak D call: TRBD1 (6 bases). Trimming removed 4 bases at V and 5 bases at J, with 17 bases between. The CDR3 has 15 amino acids. Germline CDR1 LNHDA, CDR2 SQIVND (reference sequence). The CDR3 reads CASSKQGTMRETQYF. CDR3 in DNA: TGTGCCAGTAGTAAACAGGGCACTATGAGGGAGACCCAGTACTTC.